The clone carrying this T cell receptor beta chain was found many times. Its cognate antigen is unknown. The time point denotes: persistent/refractory GD, antithyroid drugs over 5 years with positive TRAb. PBMCs provided the RNA from which the TCR library was made. CDR3 length: 15 residues. Trimming removed 3 bases at V and 0 bases at J, with 9 bases between. Germline CDR1 MDHEN, CDR2 SYDVKM. The source of the sample is a study of regulatory T cells in long-lasting Graves disease. Findings of the study overall: Patients with persistent disease shared 2,500 to 3,500 public clonotypes, outpacing the 966 shared by new patients. Persistent disease favored TRBV28, TRBJ1-2 and TRBJ2-5.

In building TCR beta libraries, iRepertoire HTBI primers were used together with Arm-PCR of CDR3 regions. Authors' processing steps: Analysis of the samples identified 50 to 65 TRBV and 15 or so TRBJ segments. TCRdb independently ran MiXCR on the multiplex PCR reads; one entry per CDR3 protein. These V and J calls are TCRdb output, not the study's own analysis. The table shows 400,000 to 500,000 distinct CDR3 sequences, with less than 25% occurring only once. The rearrangement joins TRBV28 to TRBJ1-5; D remains unclear. The sequences come from peripheral blood mononuclear cells (PBMCs), collected when the disease was refractory, from a patient treated with antithyroid drugs. This clonotype originated in a female donor with Graves disease. DNA of the CDR3: TGTGCCAGCAGTTTTGAAGATAATAGCAATCAGCCCCAGCATTTT. Translated, it gives CASSFEDNSNQPQHF.